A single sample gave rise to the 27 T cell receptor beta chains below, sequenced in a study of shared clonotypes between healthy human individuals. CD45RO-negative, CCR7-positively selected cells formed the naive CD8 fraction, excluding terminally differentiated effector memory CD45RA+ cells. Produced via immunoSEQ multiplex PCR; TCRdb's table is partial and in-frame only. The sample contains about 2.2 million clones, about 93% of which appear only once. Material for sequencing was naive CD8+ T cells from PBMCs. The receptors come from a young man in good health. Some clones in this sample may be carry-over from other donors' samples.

The CDR3: CAIRGGTLSSYEQYF. DNA for the CDR3: TGTGCCATCAGGGGGGGGACTCTGAGCTCCTACGAGCAGTACTTC. The chain has TRBV10-3 and TRBJ2-7, with TRBD2 identical over 7 bases. The V and J ends lost 6 bases and 0 bases, in that order; junction bases with no gene match: 8. The CDR3 length is 15 residues. Germline assignment: CDR1 ENHRY and CDR2 SYGVKD.

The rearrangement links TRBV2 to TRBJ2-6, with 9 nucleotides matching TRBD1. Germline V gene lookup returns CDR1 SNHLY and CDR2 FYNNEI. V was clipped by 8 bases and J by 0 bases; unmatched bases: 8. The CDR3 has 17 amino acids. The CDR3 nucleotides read TGTGCCAGCCGGGGACAGGGCCCTTACTCTGGGGCCAACGTCCTGACTTTC. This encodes CASRGQGPYSGANVLTF. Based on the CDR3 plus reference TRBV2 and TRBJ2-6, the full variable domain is EPEVTQTPSHQVTQMGQEVILRCVPISNHLYFYWYRQILGQKVEFLVSFYNNEISEKSEIFDDQFSVERPDGSNFTLKIRSTKLEDSAMYFCASRGQGPYSGANVLTFGAGSRLTVL.

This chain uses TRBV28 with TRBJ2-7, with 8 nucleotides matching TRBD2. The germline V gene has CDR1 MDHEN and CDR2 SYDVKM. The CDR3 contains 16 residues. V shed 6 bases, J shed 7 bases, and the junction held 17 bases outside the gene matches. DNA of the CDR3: TGTGCCAGCAGCCTATGGCCGGGACTAGTCGCCAGTGAGCAGTACTTC. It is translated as CASSLWPGLVASEQYF.

CDR3 in amino acids: CASSFQGNYGYTF. Here the CDR3 DNA reads TGTGCCAGCAGTTTTCAGGGAAACTATGGCTACACCTTC. The chain joins TRBV6-5 to TRBJ1-2; TRBD1 might be the D (5 bases). Germline-derived CDR1 and CDR2 are MNHEY and SVGAGI. CDR3 size: 13 residues. Trimming pared 4 bases from V and 2 bases from J, leaving 8 bases between.

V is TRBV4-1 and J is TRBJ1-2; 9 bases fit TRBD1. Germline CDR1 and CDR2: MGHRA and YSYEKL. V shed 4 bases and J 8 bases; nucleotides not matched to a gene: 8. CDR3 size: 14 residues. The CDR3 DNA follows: TGCGCCAGCAGCCCCCGTGGGGACAGGGACGGCTACACCTTC. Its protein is CASSPRGDRDGYTF.

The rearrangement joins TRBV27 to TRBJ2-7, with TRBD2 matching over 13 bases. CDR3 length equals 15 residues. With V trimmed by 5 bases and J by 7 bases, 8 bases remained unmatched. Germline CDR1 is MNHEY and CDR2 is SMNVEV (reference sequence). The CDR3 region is CASSTRTSGRGEQYF. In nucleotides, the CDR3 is TGTGCCAGCAGTACCCGGACTAGCGGGAGAGGTGAGCAGTACTTC.

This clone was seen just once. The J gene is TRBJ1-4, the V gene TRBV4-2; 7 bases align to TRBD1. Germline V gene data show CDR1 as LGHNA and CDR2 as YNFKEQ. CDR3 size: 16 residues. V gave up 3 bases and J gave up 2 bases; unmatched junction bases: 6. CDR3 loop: CASSHPRDSTNEKLFF. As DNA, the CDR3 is TGTGCCAGCAGCCATCCCCGGGACAGTACTAATGAAAAACTGTTTTTT.

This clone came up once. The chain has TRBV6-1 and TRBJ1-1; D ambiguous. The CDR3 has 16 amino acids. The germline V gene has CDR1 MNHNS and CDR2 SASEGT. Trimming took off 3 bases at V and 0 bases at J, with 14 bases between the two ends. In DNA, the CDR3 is TGTGCCAGCAGTGAGAGCCGGGAACACCTGAACACTGAAGCTTTCTTT. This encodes CASSESREHLNTEAFF.

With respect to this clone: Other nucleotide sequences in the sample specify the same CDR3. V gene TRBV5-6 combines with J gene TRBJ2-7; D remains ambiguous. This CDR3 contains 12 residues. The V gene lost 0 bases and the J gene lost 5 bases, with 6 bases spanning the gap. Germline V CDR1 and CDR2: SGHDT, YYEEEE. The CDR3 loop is CASSLGVHEQYF. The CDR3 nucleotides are TGTGCCAGCAGCTTGGGTGTGCACGAGCAGTACTTC.

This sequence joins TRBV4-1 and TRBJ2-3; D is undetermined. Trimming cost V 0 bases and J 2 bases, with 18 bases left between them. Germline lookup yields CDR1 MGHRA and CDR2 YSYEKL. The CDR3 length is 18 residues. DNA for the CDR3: TGCGCCAGCAGCCAAGATCTGCTGGATCCACCCAACACAGATACGCAGTATTTT. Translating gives CASSQDLLDPPNTDTQYF.

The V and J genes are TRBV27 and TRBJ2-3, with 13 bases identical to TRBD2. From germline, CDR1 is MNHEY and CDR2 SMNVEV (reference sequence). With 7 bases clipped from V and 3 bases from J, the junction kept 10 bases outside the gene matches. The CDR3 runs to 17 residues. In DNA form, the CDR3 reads TGTGCCAGCAACGTAAGGACTAGCGGGAGTCGAACAGATACGCAGTATTTT. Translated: CASNVRTSGSRTDTQYF.

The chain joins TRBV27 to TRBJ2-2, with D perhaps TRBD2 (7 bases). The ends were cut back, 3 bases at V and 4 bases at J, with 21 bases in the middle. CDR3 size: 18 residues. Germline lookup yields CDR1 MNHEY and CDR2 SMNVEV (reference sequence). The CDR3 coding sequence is TGTGCCAGCAGTTTTACGTTTGTTTCGGGGGGCAGCACCGGGGAGCTGTTTTTT. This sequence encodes CASSFTFVSGGSTGELFF.

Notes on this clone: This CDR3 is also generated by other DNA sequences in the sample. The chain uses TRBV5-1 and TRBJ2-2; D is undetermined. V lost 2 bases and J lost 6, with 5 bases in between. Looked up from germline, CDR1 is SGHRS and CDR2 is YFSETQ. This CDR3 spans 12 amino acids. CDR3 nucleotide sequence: TGCGCCAGCAGCTTAGGGCCCGGGGAGCTGTTTTTT. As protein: CASSLGPGELFF.

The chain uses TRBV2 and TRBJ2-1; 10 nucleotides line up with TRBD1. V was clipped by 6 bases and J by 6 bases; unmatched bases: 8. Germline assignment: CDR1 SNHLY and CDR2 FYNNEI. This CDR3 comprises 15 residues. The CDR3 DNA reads TGTGCCAGCAGCCCGGGACAGGGGTATTTCAATGAGCAGTTCTTC. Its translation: CASSPGQGYFNEQFF.

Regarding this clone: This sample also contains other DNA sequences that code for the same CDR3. The CDR3 reads CASSLVRNEQFF. In nucleotides, the CDR3 is TGTGCCAGCAGCTTAGTTCGCAATGAGCAGTTCTTC. The genes are TRBV7-9 and TRBJ2-1; unclear D gene. The CDR3 sequence is 12 residues long. Germline loops: CDR1 SEHNR, CDR2 FQNEAQ (reference sequence). The V end lost 1 base, the J end lost 6 bases, and 4 bases lay between the germline ends.

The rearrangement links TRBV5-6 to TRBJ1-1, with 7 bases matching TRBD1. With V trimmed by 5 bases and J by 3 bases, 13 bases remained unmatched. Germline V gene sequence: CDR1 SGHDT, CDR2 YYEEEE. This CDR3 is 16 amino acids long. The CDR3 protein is CASRYNPRGAHTEAFF. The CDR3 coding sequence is TGTGCCAGCAGATACAATCCCAGGGGGGCGCACACTGAAGCTTTCTTT. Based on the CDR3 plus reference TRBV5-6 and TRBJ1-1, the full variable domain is DAGVTQSPTHLIKTRGQQVTLRCSPKSGHDTVSWYQQALGQGPQFIFQYYEEEERQRGNFPDRFSGHQFPNYSSELNVNALLLGDSALYLCASRYNPRGAHTEAFFGQGTRLTVV.

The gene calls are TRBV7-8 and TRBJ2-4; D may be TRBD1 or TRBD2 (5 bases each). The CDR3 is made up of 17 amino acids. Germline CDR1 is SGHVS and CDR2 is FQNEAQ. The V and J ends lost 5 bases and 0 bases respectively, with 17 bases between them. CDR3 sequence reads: CASSPRDGRLAKNIQYF. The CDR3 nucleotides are TGTGCCAGCAGCCCCAGGGACGGCCGTCTAGCCAAAAACATTCAGTACTTC.

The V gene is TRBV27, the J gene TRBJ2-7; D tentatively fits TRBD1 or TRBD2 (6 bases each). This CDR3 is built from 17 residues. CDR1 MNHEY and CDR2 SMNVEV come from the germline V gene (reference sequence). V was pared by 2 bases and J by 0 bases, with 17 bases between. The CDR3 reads CASSLGLGGTSSYEQYF. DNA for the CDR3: TGTGCCAGCAGTTTAGGTTTAGGGGGGACAAGCTCCTACGAGCAGTACTTC.

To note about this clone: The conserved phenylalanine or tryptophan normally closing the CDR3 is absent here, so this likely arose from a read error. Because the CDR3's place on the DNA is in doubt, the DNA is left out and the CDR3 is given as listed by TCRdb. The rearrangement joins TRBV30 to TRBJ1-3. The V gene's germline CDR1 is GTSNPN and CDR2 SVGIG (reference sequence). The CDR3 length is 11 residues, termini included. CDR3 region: CAWVWDVPLVA.

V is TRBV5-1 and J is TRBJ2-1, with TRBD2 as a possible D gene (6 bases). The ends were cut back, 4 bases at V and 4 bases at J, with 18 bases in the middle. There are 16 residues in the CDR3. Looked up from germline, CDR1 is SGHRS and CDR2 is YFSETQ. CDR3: CASSPRGLARYNEQFF. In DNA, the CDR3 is TGCGCCAGCAGCCCCCGTGGGCTAGCGCGATACAATGAGCAGTTCTTC.

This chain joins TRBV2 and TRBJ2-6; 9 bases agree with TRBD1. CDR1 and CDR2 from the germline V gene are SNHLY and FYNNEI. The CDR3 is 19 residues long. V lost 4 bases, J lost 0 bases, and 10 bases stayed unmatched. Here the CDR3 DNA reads TGTGCCAGCAGTGCTACCGGACAGGGGACTCTCTCTGGGGCCAACGTCCTGACTTTC. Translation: CASSATGQGTLSGANVLTF.

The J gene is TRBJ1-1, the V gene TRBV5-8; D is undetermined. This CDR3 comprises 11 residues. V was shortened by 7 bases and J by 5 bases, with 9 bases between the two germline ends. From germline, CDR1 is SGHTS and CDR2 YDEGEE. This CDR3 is CASLGGTEAFF. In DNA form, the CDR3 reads TGTGCCAGCCTGGGAGGGACTGAAGCTTTCTTT.

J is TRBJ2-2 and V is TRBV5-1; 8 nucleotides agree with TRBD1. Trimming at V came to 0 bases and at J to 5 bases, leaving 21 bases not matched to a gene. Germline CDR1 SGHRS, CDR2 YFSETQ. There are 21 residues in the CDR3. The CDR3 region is CASSLVWQGANFAVGTGELFF. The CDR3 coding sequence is TGCGCCAGCAGCTTGGTGTGGCAGGGGGCTAATTTCGCGGTTGGGACCGGGGAGCTGTTTTTT.

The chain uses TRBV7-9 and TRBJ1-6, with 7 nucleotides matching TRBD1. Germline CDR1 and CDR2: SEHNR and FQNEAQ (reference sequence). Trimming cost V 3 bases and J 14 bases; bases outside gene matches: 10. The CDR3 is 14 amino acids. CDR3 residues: CASSFRDSPPTLHF. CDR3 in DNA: TGTGCCAGCAGCTTCCGGGACAGCCCGCCGACCCTCCACTTT.

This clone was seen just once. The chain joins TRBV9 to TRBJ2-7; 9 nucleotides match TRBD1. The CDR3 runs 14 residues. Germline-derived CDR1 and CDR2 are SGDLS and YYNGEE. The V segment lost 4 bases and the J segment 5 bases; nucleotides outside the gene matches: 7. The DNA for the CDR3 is TGTGCCAGCAGCACCCGGGACAGGGTAGACGAGCAGTACTTC. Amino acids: CASSTRDRVDEQYF. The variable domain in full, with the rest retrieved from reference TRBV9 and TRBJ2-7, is DSGVTQTPKHLITATGQRVTLRCSPRSGDLSVYWYQQSLDQGLQFLIQYYNGEERAKGNILERFSAQQFPDLHSELNLSSLELGDSALYFCASSTRDRVDEQYFGPGTRLTVT.

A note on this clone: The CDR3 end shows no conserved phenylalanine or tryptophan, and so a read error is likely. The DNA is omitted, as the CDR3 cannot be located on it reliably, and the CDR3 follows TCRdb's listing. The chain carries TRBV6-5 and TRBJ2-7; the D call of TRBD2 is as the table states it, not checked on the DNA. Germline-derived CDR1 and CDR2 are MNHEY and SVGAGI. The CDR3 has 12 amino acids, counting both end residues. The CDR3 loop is CASSSGSGSQMG.

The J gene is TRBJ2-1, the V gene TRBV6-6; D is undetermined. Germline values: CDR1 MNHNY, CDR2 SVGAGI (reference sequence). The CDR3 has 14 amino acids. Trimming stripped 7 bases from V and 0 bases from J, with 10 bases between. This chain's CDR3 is CASTHSSSYNEQFF. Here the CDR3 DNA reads TGTGCCAGCACCCACAGCAGCTCCTACAATGAGCAGTTCTTC.